The 21 T cell receptor beta chains below were found in one sample sequenced in a study of blood T cell repertoires in COVID-19. Produced via immunoSEQ multiplex PCR; TCRdb's table is partial and in-frame only. Here the sample spans about 97,000 clones, around nine tenths being singletons. The material sequenced was peripheral blood. All receptors derive from a human donor in a cohort sampled during active COVID-19.

J is TRBJ1-1 and V is TRBV18; D is possibly TRBD1 (6 bases). Trimming stripped 4 bases from V and 1 base from J, with 7 bases between. This CDR3 has 13 residues. CDR1 and CDR2 (germline): KGHSH, LQKENI. The CDR3 DNA sequence: TGTGCCAGCTCACTGGGACAGAACACTGAAGCTTTCTTT. Translation gives CASSLGQNTEAFF. Full variable domain (outside the CDR3, taken from reference TRBV18 and TRBJ1-1): NAGVMQNPRHLVRRRGQEARLRCSPMKGHSHVYWYRQLPEEGLKFMVYLQKENIIDESGMPKERFSAEFPKEGPSILRIQQVVRGDSAAYFCASSLGQNTEAFFGQGTRLTVV.

In its sample, this clone was seen a few times. J is TRBJ2-1 and V is TRBV12-5, with D unresolved. Trimming took off 7 bases at V and 5 bases at J, with 9 bases between the two ends. This CDR3 region has 12 residues. Per germline, CDR1 LGHNT and CDR2 FRNRAP. The CDR3 here is CASAWANNEQFF. CDR3 DNA sequence: TGTGCTAGTGCGTGGGCTAACAATGAGCAGTTCTTC.

A single count supports this clone. The genes are TRBV10-1 and TRBJ1-1; TRBD1 agrees at 7 bases. The CDR3 runs 11 residues. CDR1 is WNHNN, CDR2 SYGVQD, per germline (reference sequence). J gave up 8 bases and V 3 bases, and 0 bases lay outside the gene matches. As DNA, the CDR3 is TGCGCCAGCAGTGAAGGGGGCGAAGCTTTCTTT. Translation: CASSEGGEAFF.

The CDR3: CASSPQGGSYEQYF. Written as DNA, the CDR3 is TGTGCCAGCAGCCCCCAGGGGGGCTCCTACGAGCAGTACTTC. The chain couples TRBV7-9 to TRBJ2-7; maybe TRBD1 (7 bases). The length of the CDR3 is 14 residues. Germline CDR1 reads SEHNR; CDR2 reads FQNEAQ (reference sequence). Trimming removed 5 bases at V and 0 bases at J, with 11 bases between.

The chain joins TRBV6-4 to TRBJ1-2, with D uncertain. Germline V gene data show CDR1 as MRHNA and CDR2 as SNTAGT. The CDR3 has 14 residues. The V end lost 2 bases, the J end lost 9 bases, and 16 bases lay between the germline ends. CDR3 region: CASSDGRAPWSYTF. Here the CDR3 DNA reads TGTGCCAGCAGTGACGGGAGGGCCCCTTGGAGCTACACCTTC.

This CDR3 is CASSIGNTPGIPYEQYF. The CDR3 region has the DNA TGTGCCAGTAGTATAGGGAACACCCCAGGGATCCCCTACGAGCAGTACTTC. The J gene is TRBJ2-7, the V gene TRBV19, with TRBD1 as a possible D gene (5 bases). Germline lookup yields CDR1 LNHDA and CDR2 SQIVND (reference sequence). V was shortened by 1 base and J by 2 bases, with 18 bases between the two germline ends. The CDR3 has 17 amino acids.

The chain joins TRBV19 to TRBJ1-3, with D unclear. CDR1 is LNHDA and CDR2 is SQIVND in the germline V gene (reference sequence). CDR3 length: 13 residues. Deletions cut 5 bases from V and 4 bases from J, with 9 bases between. The CDR3: CASSAGIGNTIYF. The CDR3 DNA follows: TGTGCCAGTAGTGCGGGGATCGGAAACACCATATATTTT.

This chain connects TRBV19 to TRBJ2-1; 8 nucleotides align to TRBD2. The V gene's germline CDR1 is LNHDA and CDR2 SQIVND (reference sequence). Trimming took 4 bases from V and 8 from J; bases not matched to a gene: 10. This CDR3 is 15 amino acids long. The CDR3 sequence is CASSTGLGLVDEQFF. CDR3 sequence (DNA): TGTGCCAGTAGTACCGGTTTGGGACTAGTGGATGAGCAGTTCTTC.

The chain links TRBV5-6 to TRBJ2-2; 7 bases agree with TRBD2. V gave up 0 bases and J gave up 4 bases; unmatched junction bases: 6. The V gene's germline CDR1 is SGHDT and CDR2 YYEEEE. This CDR3 contains 16 residues. The CDR3 coding sequence is TGTGCCAGCAGCTTGGCCGAGCGGGGAGCCACCGGGGAGCTGTTTTTT. It encodes CASSLAERGATGELFF.

The genes are TRBV9 and TRBJ1-2; TRBD1 matches 8 bases. Germline CDR1 SGDLS, CDR2 YYNGEE. The CDR3 has 14 residues. The J segment lost 7 bases and the V segment lost 0 bases, leaving 5 bases of the junction unmatched. The CDR3 coding sequence is TGTGCCAGCAGCGTAGGGCAGGGGGCAGTTGGCTACACCTTC. Encoded protein: CASSVGQGAVGYTF.

The V call is TRBV4-1, the J call TRBJ2-7; 9 bases match TRBD1. CDR1 MGHRA and CDR2 YSYEKL come from the germline V gene. This CDR3 has 16 residues. V lost 4 bases, J lost 0 bases, and 7 bases stayed unmatched. CDR3 amino acids: CASSRPGTGSSYEQYF. CDR3 DNA sequence: TGCGCCAGCAGCCGCCCCGGGACAGGGAGCTCCTACGAGCAGTACTTC.

This clone is a singleton in its sample. The chain has TRBV7-3 and TRBJ2-3; possible D gene TRBD1, 6 bases. There are 14 residues in the CDR3. V lost 2 bases and J lost 2, with 8 bases in between. CDR1 SGHTA and CDR2 FQGTGA come from the germline V gene. In nucleotides, the CDR3 is TGTGCCAGCAGCTTATTGGGGGCCACAGATACGCAGTATTTT. As protein: CASSLLGATDTQYF. Combining the CDR3 with reference TRBV7-3 and TRBJ2-3 gives the whole variable domain GAGVSQTPSNKVTEKGKYVELRCDPISGHTALYWYRQSLGQGPEFLIYFQGTGAADDSGLPNDRFFAVRPEGSVSTLKIQRTERGDSAVYLCASSLLGATDTQYFGPGTRLTVL.

The chain couples TRBV11-2 to TRBJ2-7, with 7 bases that match TRBD2. Per germline, CDR1 SGHAT and CDR2 FQNNGV. Trimming removed 5 bases from V and 0 bases from J; junction bases left unmatched: 10. This CDR3 contains 16 residues. Here the CDR3 DNA reads TGTGCCAGCAGCGCCCTTCGGCTAGCGGACTCCTACGAGCAGTACTTC. Protein product: CASSALRLADSYEQYF.

In this sample, this clone turned up a few times. The J gene is TRBJ2-1, the V gene TRBV6-5; a possible D gene is TRBD1 (6 bases). V was trimmed by 2 bases and J by 8 bases, leaving 13 bases between them. The CDR3 has 14 residues. Per the germline V gene, CDR1 is MNHEY and CDR2 is SVGAGI. For the CDR3, the DNA is TGTGCCAGCAGTTACGGGAATCAGGGGCATGAGCAGTTCTTC. This sequence encodes CASSYGNQGHEQFF.

This clone was recorded once. The J gene is TRBJ2-1, the V gene TRBV7-2, with 12 bases aligning to TRBD2. The CDR3 spans 18 residues. V lost 2 bases, J lost 2 bases, and 7 bases stayed unmatched. Germline CDR1 reads SGHTA; CDR2 reads FQGNSA. The DNA for the CDR3 is TGTGCCAGCAGCTTATATACTAGCGGGGGGCCCCCCTACAATGAGCAGTTCTTC. Protein product: CASSLYTSGGPPYNEQFF.

In this sample, this clone turned up once. The gene calls are TRBV19 and TRBJ2-5; D is possibly TRBD2 (6 bases). The length of the CDR3 is 16 residues. CDR1 is LNHDA and CDR2 is SQIVND in the germline V gene (reference sequence). Trimming removed 5 bases from V and 5 bases from J, with 21 bases in between. The chain's CDR3 is CASSAPGVRGDETQYF. The CDR3 DNA sequence: TGTGCCAGTAGTGCCCCGGGAGTTCGTGGGGATGAGACCCAGTACTTC.

The chain links TRBV18 to TRBJ2-7; D perhaps matches TRBD1 (6 bases). The CDR3 has 15 amino acids. Germline CDR1 and CDR2: KGHSH and LQKENI. V lost 2 bases, J lost 5 bases, and 16 bases lay in between. CDR3 nucleotides: TGTGCCAGCTCACCATTCGGACAGTCATCCGACGAGCAGTACTTC. Translated, it gives CASSPFGQSSDEQYF. Filled out from reference TRBV18 and TRBJ2-7, the complete variable domain reads NAGVMQNPRHLVRRRGQEARLRCSPMKGHSHVYWYRQLPEEGLKFMVYLQKENIIDESGMPKERFSAEFPKEGPSILRIQQVVRGDSAAYFCASSPFGQSSDEQYFGPGTRLTVT.

This sequence joins TRBV19 and TRBJ1-5, with D unresolved. Germline lookup yields CDR1 LNHDA and CDR2 SQIVND (reference sequence). The CDR3 runs to 15 residues. Trimming removed 9 bases from V and 0 bases from J, with 15 bases in between. CDR3 protein: CASSPLPYSNQPQHF. CDR3 nucleotide sequence: TGTGCCAGCAGTCCTCTACCTTATAGCAATCAGCCCCAGCATTTT.

J is TRBJ1-3 and V is TRBV9, with 7 bases fitting TRBD1. The V segment lost 4 bases and the J segment 2 bases; nucleotides outside the gene matches: 9. This CDR3 region has 16 residues. CDR1 and CDR2 (germline): SGDLS, YYNGEE. This chain's CDR3 is CASSFQTGWPGNTIYF. The CDR3 nucleotides read TGTGCCAGCAGCTTTCAGACAGGGTGGCCTGGAAACACCATATATTTT.

The J gene is TRBJ2-5, the V gene TRBV5-5; 12 bases agree with TRBD1. Germline V gene lookup returns CDR1 SGHKS and CDR2 YYEKEE (reference sequence). This CDR3 contains 16 residues. Losses at the gene ends were 4 bases for V and 5 bases for J; bases not matched to a gene: 9. CDR3 in DNA: TGTGCCAGCAGCGACGGGACAGGGGGCCTGGGGGAGACCCAGTACTTC. Protein sequence: CASSDGTGGLGETQYF.

As regards this clone: The identical CDR3 is also encoded by other nucleotide sequences in the sample. V is TRBV5-4 and J is TRBJ2-2, with D tentatively TRBD2 (6 bases). Per germline, CDR1 SGHNT and CDR2 YYREEE (reference sequence). Between the trimmed V and J ends, which lost 2 bases and 0 bases, there was a span of 11 bases. The CDR3 runs to 16 residues. CDR3 DNA: TGTGCCAGCAGCTTTGATCCGGGGGCGAACACCGGGGAGCTGTTTTTT. Amino acid sequence: CASSFDPGANTGELFF.